The 14 T cell receptor beta chains below all came from one sample that was sequenced in a study of shared clonotypes between healthy human individuals. Generated by immunoSEQ multiplex PCR, the TCRdb table keeps only in-frame clones and is missing some. The data show hundreds of thousands of clones, 95% seen once. Terminally differentiated effector memory CD45RA+ cells were excluded by CCR7 positive selection of CD45RO-negative cells. Material: naive CD8+ T cells sorted from blood. The source of these receptors is a woman aged 25 to 45 in good health.

The chain has TRBV18 and TRBJ1-4, with 7 bases lining up with TRBD1. The CDR3 consists of 16 residues. Germline loops: CDR1 KGHSH, CDR2 LQKENI. Trimming took 4 bases from V and 1 from J; bases not matched to a gene: 6. This CDR3 reads CASSHRGRGTNEKLFF. The CDR3 bases are TGTGCCAGCTCACACAGGGGTAGAGGAACTAATGAAAAACTGTTTTTT.

This chain joins TRBV2 and TRBJ2-7; D may be TRBD2 (5 bases). There are 13 residues in the CDR3. Looked up from germline, CDR1 is SNHLY and CDR2 is FYNNEI. The V end lost 6 bases, the J end lost 2 bases, and 11 bases lay between the germline ends. For the CDR3, the DNA is TGTGCCAGCAGGAGTCCCGGGGCCTACGAGCAGTACTTC. This encodes CASRSPGAYEQYF. Using reference TRBV2 and TRBJ2-7 for the parts outside the CDR3, the full variable domain is EPEVTQTPSHQVTQMGQEVILRCVPISNHLYFYWYRQILGQKVEFLVSFYNNEISEKSEIFDDQFSVERPDGSNFTLKIRSTKLEDSAMYFCASRSPGAYEQYFGPGTRLTVT.

The chain is built from TRBV28 and TRBJ2-2, with D possibly TRBD2 on 6 matching bases. V dropped 5 bases and J dropped 4 bases, with 23 bases sitting between them. The CDR3 contains 18 residues. Germline V gives CDR1 MDHEN, CDR2 SYDVKM. CDR3 protein: CASSRLGTLIAATGELFF. Here the CDR3 DNA reads TGTGCCAGCAGTAGACTTGGGACCTTGATAGCGGCCACCGGGGAGCTGTTTTTT.

The V call is TRBV18, the J call TRBJ2-5; 7 bases align to TRBD1. Germline V CDR1 and CDR2: KGHSH, LQKENI. V gave up 4 bases and J gave up 2 bases; unmatched junction bases: 13. This CDR3 region has 17 residues. CDR3 bases: TGTGCCAGCTCACTATACGCCCCCGGGGACAGACAAGAGACCCAGTACTTC. It is translated as CASSLYAPGDRQETQYF.

This chain links TRBV27 with TRBJ2-7; D may be TRBD1 (6 bases). Germline V CDR1 and CDR2: MNHEY, SMNVEV (reference sequence). Trimming left V 2 bases short and J 2 bases short, with 7 bases between. The CDR3 has 13 residues. Here the CDR3 DNA reads TGTGCCAGCAGTTTAGGGGGCCCCTACGAGCAGTACTTC. Its protein is CASSLGGPYEQYF.

The chain recombines TRBV28 with TRBJ2-1, with 14 nucleotides matching TRBD2. CDR1 and CDR2 (germline): MDHEN, SYDVKM. V shed 6 bases and J 4 bases; nucleotides not matched to a gene: 5. The CDR3 is 16 residues long. The CDR3 DNA reads TGTGCCAGCAGACCGGGACTAGCGGGAGTGTACAATGAGCAGTTCTTC. It encodes CASRPGLAGVYNEQFF. Drawing the rest from reference TRBV28 and TRBJ2-1, the complete variable domain is DVKVTQSSRYLVKRTGEKVFLECVQDMDHENMFWYRQDPGLGLRLIYFSYDVKMKEKGDIPEGYSVSREKKERFSLILESASTNQTSMYLCASRPGLAGVYNEQFFGPGTRLTVL.

This clone was seen only once. V and J are TRBV5-1 and TRBJ1-3, with D perhaps TRBD1 (6 bases). Germline V gives CDR1 SGHRS, CDR2 YFSETQ. The V and J ends lost 4 bases and 4 bases respectively, with 12 bases between them. The CDR3 loop spans 14 amino acids. CDR3 sequence: CASSARGDGNTIYF. The CDR3 nucleotides are TGCGCCAGCAGCGCCAGGGGAGACGGAAACACCATATATTTT.

The rearrangement uses TRBV14 and TRBJ2-1, with 12 positions matching TRBD2. The CDR3 is 13 residues long. Germline V gene sequence: CDR1 SGHDN, CDR2 FVKESK. The junction had 2 bases not matched to a gene; V was cut back by 9 bases and J by 5 bases. In DNA form, the CDR3 reads TGTGCCAGTAGGACTAGCGGGAACAATGAGCAGTTCTTC. This translates into CASRTSGNNEQFF. The full variable domain, with the rest looked up from reference TRBV14 and TRBJ2-1, is EAGVTQFPSHSVIEKGQTVTLRCDPISGHDNLYWYRRVMGKEIKFLLHFVKESKQDESGMPNNRFLAERTGGTYSTLKVQPAELEDSGVYFCASRTSGNNEQFFGPGTRLTVL.

The chain has TRBV29-1 and TRBJ2-7; either TRBD1 or TRBD2 may supply D (5 bases each). V dropped 4 bases and J dropped 0 bases, with 10 bases sitting between them. Germline-derived CDR1 and CDR2 are SQVTM and ANQGSEA. The CDR3 has 13 amino acids. This chain's CDR3 is CSVGSGPSYEQYF. The CDR3 DNA reads TGCAGCGTTGGGTCGGGACCCTCCTACGAGCAGTACTTC.

The rearrangement joins TRBV7-8 to TRBJ2-7; D remains unclear. V gave up 5 bases and J gave up 5 bases, with 7 bases separating them. In germline, CDR1 is SGHVS, CDR2 FQNEAQ. This CDR3 is 11 amino acids long. In DNA form, the CDR3 reads TGTGCCAGCAGCACCCACCACGAGCAGTACTTC. As protein: CASSTHHEQYF.

The V and J genes are TRBV5-8 and TRBJ2-7, with 10 bases identical to TRBD2. Germline V gene data show CDR1 as SGHTS and CDR2 as YDEGEE. CDR3 size: 15 residues. The J segment lost 1 base and the V segment lost 3 bases, leaving 4 bases of the junction unmatched. CDR3 nucleotides: TGTGCCAGCAGCTCGGGACTAGCGAATTCCTACGAGCAGTACTTC. Amino acid sequence: CASSSGLANSYEQYF.

The CDR3: CASSLDGEKLFF. The DNA for the CDR3 is TGTGCCAGCAGCCTGGATGGTGAAAAACTGTTTTTT. The rearrangement uses TRBV6-5 and TRBJ1-4; D uncertain. The CDR3 runs to 12 residues. The V and J ends lost 6 bases and 7 bases respectively, with 9 bases between them. The germline V gene has CDR1 MNHEY and CDR2 SVGAGI.

The genes are TRBV4-1 and TRBJ1-4, with a tentative D call TRBD1 (5 bases). V shed 3 bases and J shed 0 bases, with 14 bases lying between them. From germline, CDR1 is MGHRA and CDR2 YSYEKL. There are 17 residues in the CDR3. The CDR3 protein is CASSQVLGGATNEKLFF. The CDR3 region has the DNA TGCGCCAGCAGCCAGGTCCTCGGGGGTGCAACTAATGAAAAACTGTTTTTT.

As concerns this clone: Different DNA sequences within this sample yield the same CDR3. This chain connects TRBV28 to TRBJ2-3; unclear D gene. The CDR3 runs to 13 residues. In germline, CDR1 is MDHEN, CDR2 SYDVKM. V lost 3 bases and J 2 bases, leaving 6 bases between the germline ends. The CDR3 sequence: CASSFRATDTQYF. DNA of the CDR3: TGTGCCAGCAGTTTTCGGGCCACAGATACGCAGTATTTT.